This is a list of T cell receptor beta chains from one sample in a study of blood T cell repertoires in COVID-19. Profiling relied on immunoSEQ multiplex PCR, and the TCRdb table lists in-frame clones only, not all of them. The sample records tens of thousands of clones, more than 80% being singletons. The sample consisted of peripheral blood. The receptors shown here come from a man in his fifties or sixties with active or convalescent COVID-19. Each CDR3 is given with its conserved first and last residue. Each record gives: clone size, V gene, D gene, J gene, CDR3 DNA, CDR3 protein. A D gene is named only where the DNA matches it firmly. Size tells how often a clone was seen (once, few, many) or the class of an expanded clone, and some rows leave it out.

>.|TRBV4-2|TRBD2|TRBJ2-1
TGTGCCAGCAGCCGCGGGACCACAGGCGGGGGTCGGCAGTTCTTC
CASSRGTTGGGRQFF
>.|TRBV6-6|TRBD2|TRBJ2-7
TGTGCCAGCAGTCCGTCCTTCCCGACTAGCGGGAGCTCCTACGAGCAGTACTTC
CASSPSFPTSGSSYEQYF
>.|TRBV10-1|.|TRBJ2-2
TGCGCCAGCGGCCTATTCCGACAAAGTACCGGGGAGCTGTTTTTT
CASGLFRQSTGELFF
>.|TRBV20-1|TRBD2|TRBJ2-1
TGCAGTGCTAGTCACGGGGGGGCAGGCAATGAGCAGTTCTTC
CSASHGGAGNEQFF
>once|TRBV30|TRBD1|TRBJ2-7
TGTGCACAGAGGGACAGTAGCTCCTACGAGCAGTACTTC
CAQRDSSSYEQYF
>.|TRBV7-2|.|TRBJ1-1
TGTGCCAGCAGCTTAGAAAGCGGGCAAATAGAGACTGAAGCTTTCTTT
CASSLESGQIETEAFF
>.|TRBV19|TRBD1|TRBJ1-2
TGTGCCAGTAGTATGGGGACAGGGGAGCGTGGCTACACCTTC
CASSMGTGERGYTF
>.|TRBV9|TRBD1|TRBJ2-7
TGTGCCAGCAGCGTATCGATTCGGGACAGGGTTGACGAGCAGTACTTC
CASSVSIRDRVDEQYF
>.|TRBV7-6|TRBD1|TRBJ1-3
TGTGCCAGCAGCTTGACAGGGGTGGAAAACACCATATATTTT
CASSLTGVENTIYF
>few|TRBV7-3|.|TRBJ1-1
TGTGCCAGCAGCTTAAGCGGGAACACTGAAGCTTTCTTT
CASSLSGNTEAFF
>.|TRBV2|TRBD2|TRBJ2-2
TGTGCCAGCACCGAAGGACTAGCGGGGGGGCCGTTCACCGGGGAGCTGTTTTTT
CASTEGLAGGPFTGELFF
>.|TRBV27|TRBD1|TRBJ2-7
TGTGCCAGCAACCCTATTGGGACAGAGTCCTACGAGCAGTACTTC
CASNPIGTESYEQYF
>.|TRBV11-2|.|TRBJ2-7
TGTGCCAGCAGCAACGGAGGCAACTCCTACGAGCAGTACTTC
CASSNGGNSYEQYF
>.|TRBV27|.|TRBJ2-1
TGTGCCAGCAGTTTTGGAAGGGGGAGTGAGCAGTTCTTC
CASSFGRGSEQFF
>.|TRBV7-8|.|TRBJ1-1
TGTGCCAGCAGCTTGCAGGGGAACACTGAAGCTTTCTTT
CASSLQGNTEAFF
>.|TRBV10-2|TRBD1|TRBJ1-6
TGCGCCAGCAGTGAGGAACGACAGGGGGCGAATTCACCCCTCCACTTT
CASSEERQGANSPLHF
>.|TRBV12-3/TRBV12-4|TRBD1|TRBJ1-2
TGTGCCAGCACCCGACAGGGGAACTATGGCTACACCTTC
CASTRQGNYGYTF
>.|TRBV2|TRBD1|TRBJ1-1
TGTGCCAGCAGGTTCGACAGGGCCACTGAAGCTTTCTTT
CASRFDRATEAFF
>once|TRBV5-1|TRBD2|TRBJ2-3
TGCGCCAGCAGCTTGGCGGGGGGGCCTCCTAACACAGATACGCAGTATTTT
CASSLAGGPPNTDTQYF
>.|TRBV7-9|.|TRBJ1-1
TGTGCCAGCAGCCACTCCAGGGAAAGCCGAACTGAAGCTTTCTTT
CASSHSRESRTEAFF
>.|TRBV19|TRBD1|TRBJ1-4
TGTGCCAGTAGTATCAGGGGGACTAATGAAAAACTGTTTTTT
CASSIRGTNEKLFF
>once|TRBV7-9|.|TRBJ1-4
TGTGCCAGCAGCGGATACAGGGAAAGTAATGAAAAACTGTTTTTT
CASSGYRESNEKLFF
>.|TRBV7-6|TRBD2|TRBJ2-3
TGTGCCAGCAGCTCCGGGACTAGCGGGGGGGGTACGCAGTATTTT
CASSSGTSGGGTQYF
>.|TRBV7-9|TRBD2|TRBJ2-5
TGTGCCAGCAGCTTAACGGGACTAGCGGGGGAGACCCAGTACTTC
CASSLTGLAGETQYF
>.|TRBV5-1|TRBD2|TRBJ2-3
TGCGCCAGCAGCATCACGGGGGGGCGTGCAGATACGCAGTATTTT
CASSITGGRADTQYF
>.|TRBV7-2|.|TRBJ2-7
TGTGCCAGCAGCTTAAAGGCGGGCCTCTACGAGCAGTACTTC
CASSLKAGLYEQYF
>.|TRBV7-3|TRBD1|TRBJ2-7
TGTGCCAGCAGCCAAAGGGGACAGGGTACGGAGCAGTACTTC
CASSQRGQGTEQYF
>.|TRBV6-4|.|TRBJ2-3
TGTGCCAGCAGTGACTCAGGGGGAGCTACTTATACGCAGTATTTT
CASSDSGGATYTQYF
>.|TRBV12-3/TRBV12-4|.|TRBJ1-2
TGTGCCAGCAGCCCGCGGGAAGCCTATGGCTACACCTTC
CASSPREAYGYTF
>once|TRBV10-3|.|TRBJ2-7
TGTGCCATCAGTGAGTCAACAACCTACGAGCAGTACTTC
CAISESTTYEQYF
>.|TRBV29-1|.|TRBJ2-6
TGCAGCGTTGACAGGGCCTCTGGGGCCAACGTCCTGACTTTC
CSVDRASGANVLTF
>.|TRBV6-6|TRBD1|TRBJ1-1
TGTGCCAGCAGTTACTCCCGACAGGGGAACACTGAAGCTTTCTTT
CASSYSRQGNTEAFF
>.|TRBV5-5|.|TRBJ1-2
TGTGCCAGCAGCGTAGACAGGATCTATGGCTACACCTTC
CASSVDRIYGYTF
>.|TRBV7-9|TRBD1|TRBJ2-7
TGTGCCAGCAGCCCTATTCCGGGACAGGGGAACTACGAGCAGTACTTC
CASSPIPGQGNYEQYF
>.|TRBV9|.|TRBJ2-1
TGTGCCAGCAGCCTCACGGGGGGCCTATCCTACAATGAGCAGTTCTTC
CASSLTGGLSYNEQFF
>.|TRBV5-5|TRBD2|TRBJ2-1
TGTGCCAGCAGCTTGGCGGCGACTAGCGGGACCAACTACAATGAGCAGTTCTTC
CASSLAATSGTNYNEQFF
>.|TRBV7-9|TRBD1|TRBJ2-7
TGTGCCAGCAGCCCGGACAGGGGCTCCTACGAGCAGTACTTC
CASSPDRGSYEQYF
>.|TRBV3-1/TRBV3-2|TRBD2|TRBJ2-7
TGTGCCAGCAGCCAAGATGAGGGCGGGGGGGCGTTCGACGAGCAGTACTTC
CASSQDEGGGAFDEQYF
>.|TRBV20-1|TRBD2|TRBJ2-1
TGCAGTGCTAGTTGGACTAGCGGATACAATGAGCAGTTCTTC
CSASWTSGYNEQFF
>.|TRBV12-5|TRBD2|TRBJ2-1
TGTGCTAGTGGGACTAGCGGGGGGAACAATGAGCAGTTCTTC
CASGTSGGNNEQFF
>.|TRBV9|.|TRBJ2-1
TGTGCCAGCAGCGAGCGGGCCTCTCTCAACAATGAGCAGTTCTTC
CASSERASLNNEQFF
>.|TRBV11-3|.|TRBJ2-3
TGTGCCAGCCGGGGGAACACAGATACGCAGTATTTT
CASRGNTDTQYF
>.|TRBV19|.|TRBJ2-3
TGTGCCAGTAGGCCAACGGGCACAGATACGCAGTATTTT
CASRPTGTDTQYF
>.|TRBV25-1|.|TRBJ2-7
TGTGCCAGCAGGGGGGGTCCCTACGAGCAGTACTTC
CASRGGPYEQYF
>.|TRBV7-9|TRBD2|TRBJ2-3
TGTGCCAGCAGCCCAACTAGCGGATTCACAGATACGCAGTATTTT
CASSPTSGFTDTQYF
>.|TRBV9|TRBD1|TRBJ1-2
TGTGCCAGCAGCGTACCGACGGAGAGAAGAGGGGGCGCGGACGGCTACACCTTC
CASSVPTERRGGADGYTF
>.|TRBV6-2/TRBV6-3|TRBD1|TRBJ2-3
TGTGCCAGCAGCCAACCGGGACAGGGAACAGATACGCAGTATTTT
CASSQPGQGTDTQYF
>.|TRBV6-5|.|TRBJ1-4
TGTGCCAGCAGTTACCGAGGAGTCGGCGAAAAACTGTTTTTT
CASSYRGVGEKLFF
>.|TRBV13|TRBD1|TRBJ1-2
TGTGCCAGCAGCCCGGGGACAGGGCTGTCCTATGGCTACACCTTC
CASSPGTGLSYGYTF